Following are 8 T cell receptor beta chains from one sample sequenced in a study of cytomegalovirus exposure and HLA in healthy donors. Primers included in the PCR were 60 Vbeta and 13 Jbeta primers. TCRdb's table, derived via immunoSEQ multiplex PCR, lists solely in-frame clones and lacks some. Counted here are about 18,000 clones, 84% occurring once; the ten biggest clones make up about a fifth. The specimen was PBMCs. These receptor sequences come from a human donor in good health.

As for this clone: One end of the junction is discordant with germline, which a read error may explain. The V gene is TRBV5-1, the J gene TRBJ2-7; the match to TRBD1 covers 9 bases. Germline assignment: CDR1 SGHRS and CDR2 YFSETQ. The CDR3 sequence is 9 residues long. Here the CDR3 reads CASRGQGLF. The DNA of the CDR3 is TGCGCCAGCAGGGGACAGGGTTTATTC.

The rearrangement joins TRBV5-4 to TRBJ2-7, with D hard to call. Trimming pared 0 bases from V and 2 bases from J, leaving 9 bases between. Per the germline V gene, CDR1 is SGHNT and CDR2 is YYREEE (reference sequence). This CDR3 region has 14 residues. The chain's CDR3 is CASSLGASPYEQYF. For the CDR3, the DNA is TGTGCCAGCAGCTTGGGGGCTTCTCCCTACGAGCAGTACTTC.

In DNA form, the CDR3 reads TGTGCCAGCTCACCACCCTCCGGGGGGCCCCAGCATTTT. This translates into CASSPPSGGPQHF. This chain uses TRBV18 with TRBJ1-5; possible D gene TRBD1, 5 bases. Germline V gene lookup returns CDR1 KGHSH and CDR2 LQKENI. The CDR3 has 13 amino acids. Trimming removed 0 bases from V and 9 bases from J, with 9 bases in between.

This rearrangement joins TRBV4-1 to TRBJ1-5; possibly TRBD1 for D (5 bases). The V and J ends lost 4 bases and 2 bases respectively, with 18 bases between them. This CDR3 comprises 17 residues. Germline V gene sequence: CDR1 MGHRA, CDR2 YSYEKL. The CDR3 bases are TGCGCCAGCAGCCTCCTTGACAGCAATATCGGCAATCAGCCCCAGCATTTT. Its translation is CASSLLDSNIGNQPQHF.

This chain links TRBV5-1 with TRBJ2-1; TRBD1 aligns across 11 bases. The V and J ends lost 0 bases and 6 bases, in that order; junction bases with no gene match: 5. CDR1 is SGHRS and CDR2 is YFSETQ in the germline V gene. The CDR3 extends over 16 amino acids. In nucleotides, the CDR3 is TGCGCCAGCAGCTTGGTTGGTGGGACAGGGGGCAATGAGCAGTTCTTC. It is translated as CASSLVGGTGGNEQFF.

The genes are TRBV30 and TRBJ2-1; a possible D gene is TRBD2 (5 bases). V lost 6 bases, J lost 7 bases, and 13 bases lay in between. The CDR3 covers 12 residues. CDR1 and CDR2 from the germline V gene are GTSNPN and SVGIG (reference sequence). Written as DNA, the CDR3 is TGTGCCTGCTTCGGGGAATTAAATGAGCAGTTCTTC. Encoded protein: CACFGELNEQFF.

This chain links TRBV5-6 with TRBJ1-1, with D unclear. This CDR3 region has 15 residues. Germline values: CDR1 SGHDT, CDR2 YYEEEE. V lost 0 bases and J 0 bases, leaving 9 bases between the germline ends. This CDR3 is CASSLGWEMNTEAFF. CDR3 DNA: TGTGCCAGCAGCTTGGGTTGGGAGATGAACACTGAAGCTTTCTTT.

Only one count was recorded for this clone. Germline and junction disagree at one end, which may indicate a read error. This chain joins TRBV30 and TRBJ2-5; D might be TRBD2 (5 bases). The length of the CDR3 is 12 residues. Germline assignment: CDR1 GTSNPN and CDR2 SVGIG (reference sequence). In nucleotides, the CDR3 is TGTGCCTGGACCCCCGGGGTAGAGACCCGGTACTTC. Residues: CAWTPGVETRYF.